The 20 T cell receptor beta chains given below trace back to one sample, sequenced in a study of prognosis after radiotherapy for stage I lung cancer (dated by TCRdb to about 2021). Sequencing relied on an Illumina HiSeq 3000. Two rounds of multiplex PCR were used to amplify the TCR beta CDR3 region from genomic DNA. The first PCR round used primers specific to each TRBV and TRBJ gene, and the primer sequences were filed in Chinese patent CN105087789A. Using fastp trimming at Q25 and MiXCR clonotype assembly, TCRdb reanalyzed the public sequencing data and kept in-frame beta chains. For every CDR3 protein sequence, its rows merge into one entry that carries the most common genes and DNA. In this sample the table shows around 25,000 distinct CDR3 sequences, approximately 35% of which occur a single time. 62% of the sample goes to the ten largest clones. This material consisted of PBMCs, taken before or after stereotactic body radiation therapy (not recorded which). The origin of the receptors is a donor over 45 with non-small cell lung cancer.

This clonotype was counted ten times or more. This chain uses TRBV7-9 with TRBJ2-2; D unclear. Germline V lookup: CDR1 SEHNR, CDR2 FQNEAQ (reference sequence). The CDR3 is 13 residues long. V lost 4 bases, J lost 5 bases, and 8 bases lay in between. The CDR3 region has the DNA TGTGCCAGCAGCTCAAAGATAACCGGGGAGCTGTTTTTT. This translates into CASSSKITGELFF. Using reference TRBV7-9 and TRBJ2-2 for the parts outside the CDR3, the full variable domain is DTGVSQNPRHKITKRGQNVTFRCDPISEHNRLYWYRQTLGQGPEFLTYFQNEAQLEKSRLLSDRFSAERPKGSFSTLEIQRTEQGDSAMYLCASSSKITGELFFGEGSRLTVL.

The rearrangement uses TRBV5-6 and TRBJ2-3; D unclear. Germline V gene sequence: CDR1 SGHDT, CDR2 YYEEEE. This CDR3 region has 14 residues. Trimming stripped 7 bases from V and 4 bases from J, with 16 bases between. CDR3 sequence (DNA): TGTGCCAGCCAAGCTTTAACGGAAGCAGATACGCAGTATTTT. This codes for CASQALTEADTQYF.

In its sample, this clonotype was seen many times. The CDR3 here is CSVEDLVYNEQFF. CDR3 in DNA: TGCAGCGTTGAAGATCTCGTCTACAATGAGCAGTTCTTC. The chain uses TRBV29-1 and TRBJ2-1, with D unresolved. The length of the CDR3 is 13 residues. The germline V gene encodes CDR1 SQVTM and CDR2 ANQGSEA. Trimming left V 0 bases short and J 3 bases short, with 6 bases between.

There are many counts of this clonotype. The rearrangement uses TRBV20-1 and TRBJ2-1; 7 positions match TRBD2. The germline V gene has CDR1 DFQATT and CDR2 SNEGSKA (reference sequence). CDR3 length: 15 amino acids. Unmatched junction bases numbered 14, after V lost 6 bases and J lost 6 bases. The CDR3 bases are TGCAGTGCCAGACCCCCTAGCGGCGTAGGCAATGAGCAGTTCTTC. Amino acid sequence: CSARPPSGVGNEQFF.

This clonotype was detected a few times. The chain carries TRBV6-2 or TRBV6-3 and TRBJ1-1, with TRBD1 matching over 7 bases. The germline V gene encodes CDR1 MNHEY and CDR2 SVGEGT. The CDR3 is made up of 12 amino acids. V trimming: 2 bases; J trimming: 8 bases; junction bases outside the gene matches: 2. For the CDR3, the DNA is TGTGCCAGCAGTTACCCGACAGGGGAAGCTTTCTTT. This gives the protein CASSYPTGEAFF.

This clonotype was found once. This chain links TRBV27 with TRBJ1-2; 12 positions match TRBD1. Germline-derived CDR1 and CDR2 are MNHEY and SMNVEV (reference sequence). Losses at the gene ends were 2 bases for V and 8 bases for J; bases not matched to a gene: 6. CDR3 length: 15 residues. CDR3 region: CASSLTGTGGLGYTF. CDR3 bases: TGTGCCAGCAGTTTAACCGGGACAGGGGGCCTGGGCTACACCTTC.

A single count supports this clonotype. The chain couples TRBV7-9 to TRBJ2-7; unclear D gene. The CDR3 spans 12 residues. V lost 0 bases to trimming and J lost 2 bases, with 2 bases between them. CDR1 is SEHNR, CDR2 FQNEAQ, per germline (reference sequence). CDR3 sequence: CASSLAAYEQYF. The CDR3 nucleotides read TGTGCCAGCAGCTTAGCTGCCTACGAGCAGTACTTC.

Ten or more counts support this clonotype. The V and J genes are TRBV2 and TRBJ1-6; a possible D gene is TRBD1 (5 bases). Per germline, CDR1 SNHLY and CDR2 FYNNEI. Trimming removed 4 bases from V and 4 bases from J, with 8 bases in between. This CDR3 spans 14 amino acids. The CDR3, as DNA: TGTGCCAGCAGTGTGGGACGGTATAATTCACCCCTCCACTTT. It yields the protein CASSVGRYNSPLHF. Supplemented by reference TRBV2 and TRBJ1-6, the full variable domain reads EPEVTQTPSHQVTQMGQEVILRCVPISNHLYFYWYRQILGQKVEFLVSFYNNEISEKSEIFDDQFSVERPDGSNFTLKIRSTKLEDSAMYFCASSVGRYNSPLHFGNGTRLTVT.

The chain employs TRBV4-1 and TRBJ2-3, with TRBD2 as a possible D gene (5 bases). CDR1 is MGHRA, CDR2 YSYEKL, per germline. Trimming stripped 2 bases from V and 4 bases from J, with 10 bases between. The CDR3 totals 14 residues. CDR3 sequence reads: CASSQIGVADTQYF. The CDR3 nucleotides read TGCGCCAGCAGCCAAATCGGGGTGGCAGATACGCAGTATTTT.

Details on this clonotype: This could be a read error, since a much larger clone is one nucleotide away. The V gene is TRBV19, the J gene TRBJ2-6, with D unresolved. V was trimmed by 5 bases and J by 3 bases, leaving 11 bases between them. In germline, CDR1 is LNHDA, CDR2 SQIVND (reference sequence). This CDR3 contains 15 residues. The CDR3 protein is CASSPWSYGANVLTF. The CDR3, as DNA: TGTGCCAGTAGTCCTTGGAGCTATGGGGCCAACGTCCTGACTTTC. Filled out from reference TRBV19 and TRBJ2-6, the complete variable domain reads DGGITQSPKYLFRKEGQNVTLSCEQNLNHDAMYWYRQDPGQGLRLIYYSQIVNDFQKGDIAEGYSVSREKKESFPLTVTSAQKNPTAFYLCASSPWSYGANVLTFGAGSRLTVL.

In its sample, this clonotype was seen many times. The gene calls are TRBV5-1 and TRBJ2-7, with TRBD1 matching over 7 bases. Germline V gene data show CDR1 as SGHRS and CDR2 as YFSETQ. The CDR3 has 14 amino acids. Trimming took 1 base from V and 2 from J; bases not matched to a gene: 3. The CDR3 sequence: CASSLTGDAYEQYF. CDR3 nucleotides: TGCGCCAGCAGCTTGACAGGGGACGCCTACGAGCAGTACTTC.

Comments on this clonotype: A single base separates this from a much larger clone, so it may be a read error. No conserved phenylalanine or tryptophan ends this CDR3, so it is likely a read error. The chain carries TRBV19 and TRBJ2-5; TRBD2 matches 10 bases. This CDR3 has 14 amino acids. Unmatched junction bases numbered 2, after V lost 3 bases and J lost 4 bases. The V gene's germline CDR1 is LNHDA and CDR2 SQIVND (reference sequence). The CDR3 loop is CASSISSGRETQYL. Written as DNA, the CDR3 is TGTGCCAGTAGTATCTCTAGCGGGAGAGAGACCCAGTACTTA.

This clonotype occurred a few times. V usage is TRBV3-1 and J usage is TRBJ1-4; 7 nucleotides match TRBD1. The CDR3 is 15 amino acids. The germline CDR1 and CDR2 sequences are LGHDT and YNNKEL (reference sequence). Trimming at V came to 2 bases and at J to 8 bases, leaving 8 bases not matched to a gene. The CDR3 nucleotides read TGTGCCAGCAGCCAACCGACAGGGCTGCCCGAAAAACTGTTTTTT. It translates to CASSQPTGLPEKLFF.

This clonotype was counted at least ten times. The gene calls are TRBV30 and TRBJ2-1; 13 bases match TRBD2. Trimming at V came to 3 bases and at J to 7 bases, leaving 12 bases not matched to a gene. The CDR3 is 17 amino acids. The germline CDR1 and CDR2 sequences are GTSNPN and SVGIG (reference sequence). The CDR3, as DNA: TGTGCCTGGAGGAACAAGGGACTAGCGGGACTGGGGAATGAGCAGTTCTTC. Amino acids: CAWRNKGLAGLGNEQFF.

Ten or more counts support this clonotype. This rearrangement joins TRBV12-3 or TRBV12-4 to TRBJ1-1; D unresolved. This CDR3 has 11 residues. The V and J ends lost 3 bases and 10 bases respectively, with 9 bases between them. The CDR3 DNA is TGTGCCAGCAGTTTGAGCGAAGGAGCTTTCTTT. Protein: CASSLSEGAFF.

V gene TRBV12-3 or TRBV12-4 combines with J gene TRBJ1-5; 7 bases map to TRBD1. This CDR3 spans 14 amino acids. V shed 5 bases, J shed 4 bases, and the junction held 5 bases outside the gene matches. The CDR3 DNA follows: TGTGCCAGCAGTCTGGGGACAGCTAATCAGCCCCAGCATTTT. Its translation: CASSLGTANQPQHF.

In the case of this clonotype: This may stem from a read error, because a much larger clone lies one nucleotide away. This chain links TRBV5-8 with TRBJ2-2; D not certain. Germline CDR1 is SGHTS and CDR2 is YDEGEE. This CDR3 is built from 13 residues. Trimming removed 0 bases at V and 8 bases at J, with 8 bases between. CDR3 sequence (DNA): TGTGCCAGCAGCTTGGAGGAAGGGGGGGAGCTGTTTTTT. Translation: CASSLEEGGELFF.

At least ten counts were recorded for this clonotype. The rearrangement uses TRBV5-1 and TRBJ2-1, with TRBD2 identical over 9 bases. CDR3 length equals 17 residues. V lost 1 base and J lost 6; bases outside the gene matches: 11. The V gene's germline CDR1 is SGHRS and CDR2 YFSETQ. CDR3 sequence (DNA): TGCGCCAGCAGCTTGTATGGCGGGACTAGCCTTGGCAATGAGCAGTTCTTC. Translated: CASSLYGGTSLGNEQFF.

There are many counts of this clonotype. The chain has TRBV5-1 and TRBJ2-1, with 7 bases fitting TRBD2. V was clipped by 2 bases and J by 7 bases; unmatched bases: 15. The CDR3 is made up of 17 amino acids. Germline CDR1 reads SGHRS; CDR2 reads YFSETQ. The CDR3 sequence: CASSLGSSGTPGNEQFF. CDR3 nucleotides: TGCGCCAGCAGCTTAGGGTCGAGCGGGACCCCTGGGAATGAGCAGTTCTTC. The full variable domain, in which reference TRBV5-1 and TRBJ2-1 provide the parts outside the CDR3, is KAGVTQTPRYLIKTRGQQVTLSCSPISGHRSVSWYQQTPGQGLQFLFEYFSETQRNKGNFPGRFSGRQFSNSRSEMNVSTLELGDSALYLCASSLGSSGTPGNEQFFGPGTRLTVL.

The table lists this clonotype with many counts. This chain connects TRBV27 to TRBJ2-7, with D possibly being TRBD2 (6 bases). The CDR3 sequence is 15 residues long. Germline CDR1 reads MNHEY; CDR2 reads SMNVEV (reference sequence). V was clipped by 3 bases and J by 6 bases, with 18 bases between them. CDR3 coding DNA: TGTGCCAGCAGTTTGGGGACCGGGGGAGAGGGCGAGCAGTACTTC. Encoded protein: CASSLGTGGEGEQYF.